The 5 T cell receptor beta chains listed next were all sequenced from one sample in a study of CD8 T cells in Susac syndrome. cDNA came from roughly 0.5 to 1 ug RNA primed by random hexamers. TCRdb reanalysed the immunoSEQ multiplex PCR reads using MiXCR and keeps one entry per CDR3 protein. The sample lists around 270,000 distinct CDR3 sequences, roughly 85% occurring once. Sequencing input: CD8+ T cells from PBMCs. The receptors shown here come from a human donor with multiple sclerosis.

The chain is built from TRBV28 and TRBJ2-7, with a possible D match to TRBD2 (5 bases). V gave up 3 bases and J gave up 3 bases, with 18 bases separating them. Germline CDR1 and CDR2: MDHEN and SYDVKM. This CDR3 contains 16 residues. This CDR3 reads CASSFLALEVGYEQYF. The CDR3 bases are TGTGCCAGCAGTTTCCTCGCGTTGGAGGTCGGCTACGAGCAGTACTTC.

This clonotype was seen more than once but under ten times. The V and J genes are TRBV18 and TRBJ2-7; no reliable D call. Germline assignment: CDR1 KGHSH and CDR2 LQKENI. This CDR3 region has 13 residues. Trimming removed 0 bases from V and 4 bases from J, with 7 bases in between. CDR3 in DNA: TGTGCCAGCTCACCACCCGACGGGTACGAGCAGTACTTC. It encodes CASSPPDGYEQYF.

The chain links TRBV29-1 to TRBJ1-2; 9 nucleotides align to TRBD1. This CDR3 contains 12 residues. Germline V CDR1 and CDR2: SQVTM, ANQGSEA. The ends lost 7 bases at V and 5 bases at J; junction bases unmatched: 5. The CDR3 nucleotides are TGCAGCGGCCGAGACAGGGGGTATGGCTACACCTTC. Its protein is CSGRDRGYGYTF.

The chain couples TRBV5-1 to TRBJ2-5, with TRBD2 as a possible D gene (5 bases). Germline CDR1 and CDR2: SGHRS and YFSETQ. V dropped 1 base and J dropped 0 bases, with 10 bases sitting between them. CDR3 length equals 15 residues. CDR3: CASSLRQDYQETQYF. The CDR3 nucleotides read TGCGCCAGCAGCTTGCGTCAGGACTACCAAGAGACCCAGTACTTC. The variable domain in full, with the rest retrieved from reference TRBV5-1 and TRBJ2-5, is KAGVTQTPRYLIKTRGQQVTLSCSPISGHRSVSWYQQTPGQGLQFLFEYFSETQRNKGNFPGRFSGRQFSNSRSEMNVSTLELGDSALYLCASSLRQDYQETQYFGPGTRLLVL.

V gene TRBV29-1 combines with J gene TRBJ1-2; tentative D call: TRBD1 (5 bases). Per germline, CDR1 SQVTM and CDR2 ANQGSEA. This CDR3 region has 13 residues. With 3 bases removed from V and 13 bases from J, the gap between germline ends came to 21 bases. The CDR3, as DNA: TGCAGCGTTGATGTCATGTTTTTGGGGGATGGCACCTTC. It yields the protein CSVDVMFLGDGTF. The entire variable domain, with the rest obtained from reference TRBV29-1 and TRBJ1-2, is as follows: SAVISQKPSRDICQRGTSLTIQCQVDSQVTMMFWYRQQPGQSLTLIATANQGSEATYESGFVIDKFPISRPNLTFSTLTVSNMSPEDSSIYLCSVDVMFLGDGTFGSGTRLTVV.